The rows below give T cell receptor beta chains drawn from one sample of a study of TIL therapy for anti-PD-1-resistant metastatic lung cancer. TCRdb keeps only in-frame clones here, not all; method: immunoSEQ multiplex PCR. The table has 15,000 to 20,000 clones, roughly 80% seen once. Material: blood, obtained at baseline. These receptors came from a person between 30 and 80 years old with non-small cell lung cancer. Each CDR3 is given without its conserved first and last residue.

j_gene	v_gene	CDR3aa
TRBJ2-3	TRBV5-4	ASSPPGGADTQY
TRBJ1-5	TRBV19	ASRQGATQPQH
TRBJ1-1	TRBV30	AWSGGGTEAF
TRBJ2-1	TRBV9	ASSPSGTVSYNEQF
TRBJ1-2	TRBV5-1	ASSAGYGYT
TRBJ2-7	TRBV20-1	SATREVEQY
TRBJ2-5	TRBV5-3	ARSVLTSGRQETQY
TRBJ2-7	TRBV7-9	ASGIDRAPYEQY
TRBJ2-7	TRBV6-5	ASTNPTPPYEQY
TRBJ1-1	TRBV5-1	ASSWRGLNTEAF
TRBJ1-2	TRBV7-2	ASSSLNGVQIYGYT
TRBJ2-1	TRBV10-3	AISDGARLDEQF